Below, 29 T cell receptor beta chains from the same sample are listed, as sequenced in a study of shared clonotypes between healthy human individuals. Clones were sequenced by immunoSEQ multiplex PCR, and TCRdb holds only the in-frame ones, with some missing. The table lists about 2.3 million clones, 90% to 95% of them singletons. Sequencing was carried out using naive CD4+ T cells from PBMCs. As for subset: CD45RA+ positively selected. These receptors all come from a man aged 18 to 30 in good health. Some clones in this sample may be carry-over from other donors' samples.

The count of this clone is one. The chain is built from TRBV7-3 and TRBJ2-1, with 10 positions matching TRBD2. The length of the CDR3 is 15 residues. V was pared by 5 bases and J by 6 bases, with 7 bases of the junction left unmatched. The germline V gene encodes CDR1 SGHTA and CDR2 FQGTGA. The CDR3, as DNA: TGTGCCAGCAGCAAAAGCGGGAGGGCTAGCAATGAGCAGTTCTTC. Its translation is CASSKSGRASNEQFF.

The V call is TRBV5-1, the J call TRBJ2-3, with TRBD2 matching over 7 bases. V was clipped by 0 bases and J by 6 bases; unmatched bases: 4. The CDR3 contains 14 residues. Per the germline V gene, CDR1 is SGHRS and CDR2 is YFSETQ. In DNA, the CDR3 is TGCGCCAGCAGCTTGGTAGCGGGTTTCGATACGCAGTATTTT. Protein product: CASSLVAGFDTQYF.

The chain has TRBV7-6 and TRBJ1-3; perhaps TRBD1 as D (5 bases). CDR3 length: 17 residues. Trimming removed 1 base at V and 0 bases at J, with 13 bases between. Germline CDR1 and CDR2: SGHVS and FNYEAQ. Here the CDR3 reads CASSLVGALVSGNTIYF. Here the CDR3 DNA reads TGTGCCAGCAGCTTAGTCGGGGCGCTCGTCTCTGGAAACACCATATATTTT.

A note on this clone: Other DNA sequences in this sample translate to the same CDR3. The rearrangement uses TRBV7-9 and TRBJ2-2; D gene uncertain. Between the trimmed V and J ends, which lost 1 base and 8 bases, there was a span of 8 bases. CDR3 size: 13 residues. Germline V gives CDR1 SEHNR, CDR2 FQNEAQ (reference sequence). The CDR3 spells CASSLGSFGELFF. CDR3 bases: TGTGCCAGCAGCTTAGGGTCGTTTGGGGAGCTGTTTTTT.

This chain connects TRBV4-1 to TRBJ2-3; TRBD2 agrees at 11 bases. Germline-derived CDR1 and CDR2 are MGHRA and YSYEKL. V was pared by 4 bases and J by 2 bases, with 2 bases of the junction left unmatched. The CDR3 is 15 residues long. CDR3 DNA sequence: TGCGCCAGCAGCCCGGGACTAGCGGTCACAGATACGCAGTATTTT. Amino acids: CASSPGLAVTDTQYF.

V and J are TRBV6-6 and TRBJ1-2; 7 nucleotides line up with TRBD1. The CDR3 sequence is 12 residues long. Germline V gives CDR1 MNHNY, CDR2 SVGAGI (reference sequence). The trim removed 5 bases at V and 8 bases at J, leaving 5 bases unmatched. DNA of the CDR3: TGTGCCAGCAGTACAGGGGATGGAGGCTACACCTTC. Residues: CASSTGDGGYTF.

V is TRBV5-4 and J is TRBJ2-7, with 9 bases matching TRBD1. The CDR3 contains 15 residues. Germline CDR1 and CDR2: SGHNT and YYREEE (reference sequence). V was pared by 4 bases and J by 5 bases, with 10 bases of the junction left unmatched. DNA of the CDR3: TGTGCCAGCAGCAGCCGGGACAGGGCTTTACACGAGCAGTACTTC. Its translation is CASSSRDRALHEQYF.

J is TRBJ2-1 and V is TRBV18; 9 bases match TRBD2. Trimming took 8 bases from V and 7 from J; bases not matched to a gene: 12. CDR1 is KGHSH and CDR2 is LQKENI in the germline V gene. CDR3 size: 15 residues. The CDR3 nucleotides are TGTGCCAGCCAACGGGCGGGAGGGGAGCCAAATGAGCAGTTCTTC. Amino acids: CASQRAGGEPNEQFF.

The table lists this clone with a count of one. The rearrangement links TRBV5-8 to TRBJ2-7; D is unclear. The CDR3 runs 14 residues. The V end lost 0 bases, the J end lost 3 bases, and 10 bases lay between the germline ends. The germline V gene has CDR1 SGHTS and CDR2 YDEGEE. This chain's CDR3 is CASSLGGKGYEQYF. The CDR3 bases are TGTGCCAGCAGCTTGGGGGGTAAGGGCTACGAGCAGTACTTC.

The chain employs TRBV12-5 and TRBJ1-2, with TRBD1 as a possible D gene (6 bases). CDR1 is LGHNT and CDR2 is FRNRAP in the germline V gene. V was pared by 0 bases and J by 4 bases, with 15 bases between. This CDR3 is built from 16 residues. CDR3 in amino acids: CASGLVVGQLPYGYTF. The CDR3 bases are TGTGCTAGTGGTTTGGTAGTCGGACAGCTCCCCTATGGCTACACCTTC.

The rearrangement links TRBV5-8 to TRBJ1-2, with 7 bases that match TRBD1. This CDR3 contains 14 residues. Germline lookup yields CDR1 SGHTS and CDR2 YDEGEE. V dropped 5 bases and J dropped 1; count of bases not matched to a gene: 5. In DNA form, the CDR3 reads TGTGCCAGCAGGAGGGACAGAAATAACTATGGCTACACCTTC. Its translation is CASRRDRNNYGYTF.

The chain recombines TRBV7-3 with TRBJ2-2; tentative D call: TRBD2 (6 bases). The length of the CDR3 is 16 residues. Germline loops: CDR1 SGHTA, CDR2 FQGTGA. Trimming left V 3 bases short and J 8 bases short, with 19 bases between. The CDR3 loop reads CASSLGSGVSRGELFF. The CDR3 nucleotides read TGTGCCAGCAGCTTGGGTAGCGGAGTCTCAAGGGGGGAGCTGTTTTTT.

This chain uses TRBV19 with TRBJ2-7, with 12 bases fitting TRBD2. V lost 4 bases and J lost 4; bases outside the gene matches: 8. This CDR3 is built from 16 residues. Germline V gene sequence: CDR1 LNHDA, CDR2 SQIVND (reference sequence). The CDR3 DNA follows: TGTGCCAGTAGTAGCCCCGGGACTAGCGGGCGGTACGAGCAGTACTTC. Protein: CASSSPGTSGRYEQYF.

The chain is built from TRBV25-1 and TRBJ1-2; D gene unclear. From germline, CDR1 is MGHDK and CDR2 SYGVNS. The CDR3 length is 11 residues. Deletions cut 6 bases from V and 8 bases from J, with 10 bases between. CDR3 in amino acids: CASSDLGGYTF. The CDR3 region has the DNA TGTGCCAGCAGCGATCTAGGCGGCTACACCTTC.

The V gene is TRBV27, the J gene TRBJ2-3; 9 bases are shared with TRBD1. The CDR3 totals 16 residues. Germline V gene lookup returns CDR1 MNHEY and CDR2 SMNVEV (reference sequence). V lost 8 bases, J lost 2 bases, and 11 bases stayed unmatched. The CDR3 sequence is CASGVLGQGPTDTQYF. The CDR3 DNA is TGTGCCAGCGGGGTTTTGGGACAGGGCCCCACAGATACGCAGTATTTT.

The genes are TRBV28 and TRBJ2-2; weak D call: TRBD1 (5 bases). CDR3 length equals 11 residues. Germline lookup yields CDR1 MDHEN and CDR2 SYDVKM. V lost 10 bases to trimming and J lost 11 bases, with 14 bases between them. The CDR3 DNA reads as TGTGCCACTAGGGGAACAGTCGAGCTGTTTTTT. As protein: CATRGTVELFF.

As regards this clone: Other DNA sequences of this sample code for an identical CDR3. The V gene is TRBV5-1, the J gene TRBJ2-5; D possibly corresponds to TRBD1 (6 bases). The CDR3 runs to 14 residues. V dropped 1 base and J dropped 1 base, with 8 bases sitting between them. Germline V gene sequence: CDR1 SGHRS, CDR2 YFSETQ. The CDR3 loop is CASSLTGTQETQYF. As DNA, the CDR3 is TGCGCCAGCAGCTTGACAGGGACCCAAGAGACCCAGTACTTC.

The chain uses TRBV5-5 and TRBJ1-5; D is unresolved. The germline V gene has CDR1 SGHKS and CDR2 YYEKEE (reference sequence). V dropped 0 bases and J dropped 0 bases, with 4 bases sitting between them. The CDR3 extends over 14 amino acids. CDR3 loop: CASSLGYSNQPQHF. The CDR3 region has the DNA TGTGCCAGCAGCTTGGGATATAGCAATCAGCCCCAGCATTTT.

CDR3 protein: CASSPGQVGQPQHF. Here the CDR3 DNA reads TGCGCCAGCAGCCCAGGACAGGTAGGGCAGCCCCAGCATTTT. V and J are TRBV5-1 and TRBJ1-5, with 7 bases that match TRBD1. This CDR3 is built from 14 residues. CDR1 is SGHRS, CDR2 YFSETQ, per germline. V shed 4 bases and J 7 bases; nucleotides not matched to a gene: 8.

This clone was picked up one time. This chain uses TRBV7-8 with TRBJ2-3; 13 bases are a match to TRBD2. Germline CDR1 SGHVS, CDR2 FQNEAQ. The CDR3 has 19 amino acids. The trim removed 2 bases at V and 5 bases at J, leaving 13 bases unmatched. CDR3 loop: CASSLRGGPGLAGLDTQYF. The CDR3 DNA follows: TGTGCCAGCAGCTTAAGGGGGGGACCGGGACTAGCGGGATTAGATACGCAGTATTTT.

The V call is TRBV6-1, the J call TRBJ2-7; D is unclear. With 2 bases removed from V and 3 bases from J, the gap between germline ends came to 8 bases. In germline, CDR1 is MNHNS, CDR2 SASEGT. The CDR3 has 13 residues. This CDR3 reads CASSEPGYYEQYF. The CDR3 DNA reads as TGTGCCAGCAGTGAACCAGGATACTACGAGCAGTACTTC.

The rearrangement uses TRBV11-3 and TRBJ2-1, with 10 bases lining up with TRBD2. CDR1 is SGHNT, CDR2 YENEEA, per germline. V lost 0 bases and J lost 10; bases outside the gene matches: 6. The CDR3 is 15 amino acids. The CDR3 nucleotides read TGTGCCAGCAGCTTAGATGGAGCGGGAGGGCAGGAGCAGTTCTTC. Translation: CASSLDGAGGQEQFF.

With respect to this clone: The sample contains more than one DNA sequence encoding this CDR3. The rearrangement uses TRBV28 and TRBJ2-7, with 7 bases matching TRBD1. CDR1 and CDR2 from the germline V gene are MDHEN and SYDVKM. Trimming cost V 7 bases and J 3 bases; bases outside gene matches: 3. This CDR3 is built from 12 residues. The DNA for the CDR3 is TGTGCCAGCACGACAGGGAGCTACGAGCAGTACTTC. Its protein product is CASTTGSYEQYF.

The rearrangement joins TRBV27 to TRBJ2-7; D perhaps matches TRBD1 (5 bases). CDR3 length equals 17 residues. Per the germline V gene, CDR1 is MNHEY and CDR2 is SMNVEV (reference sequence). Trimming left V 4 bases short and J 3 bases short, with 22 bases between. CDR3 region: CASSSRSAPGSHYEQYF. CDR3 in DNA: TGTGCCAGCAGTTCCCGGTCCGCACCAGGGTCTCACTACGAGCAGTACTTC.

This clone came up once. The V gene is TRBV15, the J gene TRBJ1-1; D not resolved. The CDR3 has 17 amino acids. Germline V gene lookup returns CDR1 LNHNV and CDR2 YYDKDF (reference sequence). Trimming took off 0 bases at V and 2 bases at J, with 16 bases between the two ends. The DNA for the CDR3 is TGTGCCACCAGCAGAGATACGGTAAATGGGCTAAACACTGAAGCTTTCTTT. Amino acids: CATSRDTVNGLNTEAFF. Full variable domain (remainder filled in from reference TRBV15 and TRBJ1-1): DAMVIQNPRYQVTQFGKPVTLSCSQTLNHNVMYWYQQKSSQAPKLLFHYYDKDFNNEADTPDNFQSRRPNTSFCFLDIRSPGLGDTAMYLCATSRDTVNGLNTEAFFGQGTRLTVV.

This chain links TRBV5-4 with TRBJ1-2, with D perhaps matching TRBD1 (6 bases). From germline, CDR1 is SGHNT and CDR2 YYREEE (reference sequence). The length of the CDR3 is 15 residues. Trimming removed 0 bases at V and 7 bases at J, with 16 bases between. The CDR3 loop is CASSLARAGVSGYTF. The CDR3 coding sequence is TGTGCCAGCAGCTTGGCCAGGGCAGGGGTAAGTGGCTACACCTTC.

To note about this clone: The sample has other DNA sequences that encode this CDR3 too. The CDR3 loop reads CASSPSGTGYGYTF. Written as DNA, the CDR3 is TGTGCCAGCTCACCGTCCGGGACAGGGTATGGCTACACCTTC. The rearrangement joins TRBV18 to TRBJ1-2, with 9 positions matching TRBD1. The CDR3 runs 14 residues. Trimming at V came to 3 bases and at J to 5 bases, leaving 4 bases not matched to a gene. Germline CDR1 KGHSH, CDR2 LQKENI. Full variable domain (remainder filled in from reference TRBV18 and TRBJ1-2): NAGVMQNPRHLVRRRGQEARLRCSPMKGHSHVYWYRQLPEEGLKFMVYLQKENIIDESGMPKERFSAEFPKEGPSILRIQQVVRGDSAAYFCASSPSGTGYGYTFGSGTRLTVV.

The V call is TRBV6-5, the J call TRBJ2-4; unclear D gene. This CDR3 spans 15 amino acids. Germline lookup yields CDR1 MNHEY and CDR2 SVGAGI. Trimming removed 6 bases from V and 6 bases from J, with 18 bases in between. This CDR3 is CASSPDTTGGNIQYF. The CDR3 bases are TGTGCCAGCAGCCCTGACACAACCGGTGGAAACATTCAGTACTTC.

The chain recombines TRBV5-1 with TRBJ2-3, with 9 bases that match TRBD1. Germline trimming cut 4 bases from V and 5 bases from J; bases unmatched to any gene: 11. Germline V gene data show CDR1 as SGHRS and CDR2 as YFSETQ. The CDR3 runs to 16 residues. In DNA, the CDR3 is TGCGCCAGCAGCGGGGGACAGGGAGGGGCCCTAGATACGCAGTATTTT. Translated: CASSGGQGGALDTQYF.